Presented here are 13 T cell receptor beta chains from one specimen sequenced in a study of Tregs in tolerant kidney transplant recipients. TCRdb's table, derived via immunoSEQ multiplex PCR, lists solely in-frame clones and lacks some. The table records around 50,000 clones, about four fifths of them present only once. The sequenced material came from CD4+ T cells from blood. All receptors derive from a human donor in good health.

This chain joins TRBV11-1 and TRBJ2-3; D unclear. V dropped 2 bases and J dropped 6 bases, with 3 bases sitting between them. There are 11 residues in the CDR3. Per germline, CDR1 SGHAT and CDR2 FQDESV (reference sequence). CDR3 sequence: CASSLRDTQYF. The CDR3 DNA follows: TGTGCCAGCAGCTTACGGGATACGCAGTATTTT.

V and J are TRBV30 and TRBJ2-5; 10 bases map to TRBD1. This CDR3 is 14 amino acids long. Germline CDR1 is GTSNPN and CDR2 is SVGIG (reference sequence). After removal of 2 bases from V and 5 bases from J, the junction contained 5 bases not matched to a gene. CDR3 protein: CAWSMGTGAETQYF. The DNA for the CDR3 is TGTGCCTGGAGTATGGGGACAGGGGCGGAGACCCAGTACTTC.

The gene calls are TRBV28 and TRBJ1-5, with 8 positions matching TRBD1. The J segment lost 2 bases and the V segment lost 6 bases, leaving 6 bases of the junction unmatched. The CDR3 has 15 amino acids. Germline V gene data show CDR1 as MDHEN and CDR2 as SYDVKM. As DNA, the CDR3 is TGTGCCAGCAGCCACAGGGGGGTCGGCAATCAGCCCCAGCATTTT. Protein product: CASSHRGVGNQPQHF. Drawing the rest from reference TRBV28 and TRBJ1-5, the complete variable domain is DVKVTQSSRYLVKRTGEKVFLECVQDMDHENMFWYRQDPGLGLRLIYFSYDVKMKEKGDIPEGYSVSREKKERFSLILESASTNQTSMYLCASSHRGVGNQPQHFGDGTRLSIL.

The CDR3 protein is CACQLGRSYEQYF. The CDR3 DNA is TGTGCCTGCCAACTAGGGAGGTCCTACGAGCAGTACTTC. This chain connects TRBV30 to TRBJ2-7, with a possible D match to TRBD2 (6 bases). Deletions cut 6 bases from V and 1 base from J, with 13 bases between. CDR1 is GTSNPN and CDR2 is SVGIG in the germline V gene (reference sequence). This CDR3 region has 13 residues.

A remark on this clone: The sample has other DNA sequences that encode this CDR3 too. The V call is TRBV7-7, the J call TRBJ2-5; D not resolved. Per germline, CDR1 SSHAT and CDR2 FNYEAQ (reference sequence). The CDR3 consists of 12 residues. Trimming cost V 2 bases and J 5 bases, with 6 bases left between them. The CDR3 sequence: CASSLNGETQYF. CDR3 bases: TGTGCCAGCAGCTTAAATGGCGAGACCCAGTACTTC. Full variable domain (rest looked up from reference TRBV7-7 and TRBJ2-5): GAGVSQSPRYKVTKRGQDVTLRCDPISSHATLYWYQQALGQGPEFLTYFNYEAQPDKSGLPSDRFSAERPEGSISTLTIQRTEQRDSAMYRCASSLNGETQYFGPGTRLLVL.

This rearrangement joins TRBV5-4 to TRBJ1-1; D ambiguous. V dropped 0 bases and J dropped 1 base, with 7 bases sitting between them. Germline CDR1 SGHNT, CDR2 YYREEE (reference sequence). This CDR3 contains 14 residues. CDR3 sequence: CASSLGQSNTEAFF. The CDR3 bases are TGTGCCAGCAGCTTGGGGCAGTCGAACACTGAAGCTTTCTTT.

This rearrangement joins TRBV11-3 to TRBJ2-1; TRBD1 aligns across 8 bases. CDR1 and CDR2 from the germline V gene are SGHNT and YENEEA. V shed 0 bases and J 10 bases; nucleotides not matched to a gene: 2. The CDR3 loop spans 13 amino acids. In DNA, the CDR3 is TGTGCCAGCAGCTTAGACGGACAGGGAGAGCAGTTCTTC. Translation gives CASSLDGQGEQFF.

The chain uses TRBV29-1 and TRBJ1-1; D gene ambiguous. V lost 7 bases and J lost 1, with 4 bases in between. Germline-derived CDR1 and CDR2 are SQVTM and ANQGSEA. This CDR3 is built from 10 residues. The CDR3 reads CSGGNTEAFF. The DNA of the CDR3 is TGCAGCGGGGGGAACACTGAAGCTTTCTTT.

The rearrangement joins TRBV10-3 to TRBJ2-7, with no clear D. The germline CDR1 and CDR2 sequences are ENHRY and SYGVKD. Trimming left V 2 bases short and J 6 bases short, with 5 bases between. The CDR3 extends over 11 amino acids. The CDR3 region has the DNA TGTGCCATCAGTGAGAGCTTCGAGCAGTACTTC. It specifies CAISESFEQYF.

The gene calls are TRBV2 and TRBJ1-1; D is ambiguous. V lost 7 bases and J 8 bases, leaving 20 bases between the germline ends. Germline V gene data show CDR1 as SNHLY and CDR2 as FYNNEI. The CDR3 loop spans 14 amino acids. CDR3 amino acids: CASTPSRALTEAFF. CDR3 sequence (DNA): TGTGCCAGCACCCCAAGCCGGGCTCTAACGGAAGCTTTCTTT.

Many counts were recorded for this clone. The chain is built from TRBV23-1 and TRBJ1-2; D is undetermined. TRBV23-1 carries the ORF label, with uncertain function. The CDR3 length is 12 residues. V lost 3 bases, J lost 7 bases, and 9 bases lay in between. The CDR3: CASSQYGIGYTF. The CDR3 DNA is TGCGCCAGCAGTCAGTATGGGATTGGCTACACCTTC.

This clone was counted a few times. CDR3 sequence reads: CASSYTVNTEAFF. The DNA for the CDR3 is TGCGCCAGCAGCTACACAGTGAACACTGAAGCTTTCTTT. The chain combines TRBV5-1 with TRBJ1-1; D remains unclear. Trimming stripped 3 bases from V and 0 bases from J, with 6 bases between. CDR3 length: 13 amino acids. CDR1 and CDR2 (germline): SGHRS, YFSETQ.

This rearrangement joins TRBV29-1 to TRBJ1-1; D possibly corresponds to TRBD1 (5 bases). There are 14 residues in the CDR3. Trimming cost V 3 bases and J 2 bases, with 13 bases left between them. Germline assignment: CDR1 SQVTM and CDR2 ANQGSEA. The CDR3 coding sequence is TGCAGCGTTGATGAACGCAGGGCTAACACTGAAGCTTTCTTT. Protein: CSVDERRANTEAFF.